This passage covers 14 T cell receptor beta chains from one sample sequenced in a study of T cell responses to AZD1222 COVID-19 vaccine. TCRdb keeps only in-frame clones here, not all; method: immunoSEQ multiplex PCR. Of around 120,000 clones detected, about nine tenths appear once; the ten largest clones hold about 2.5%. Sequenced material: peripheral blood, taken 28 days after the second AZD1222 dose. Source of these receptors: an adult who received the AZD1222 COVID-19 vaccine.

V gene TRBV7-3 combines with J gene TRBJ2-1; 14 bases match TRBD2. This CDR3 is 17 amino acids long. The J segment lost 7 bases and the V segment lost 1 base, leaving 6 bases of the junction unmatched. The germline CDR1 and CDR2 sequences are SGHTA and FQGTGA. CDR3 sequence (DNA): TGTGCCAGCAGCTTAAATTCCCGGACTAGCGGGGGGAATGAGCAGTTCTTC. Translation gives CASSLNSRTSGGNEQFF.

The count of this clone is one. The rearrangement joins TRBV5-1 to TRBJ1-5; D gene uncertain. There are 15 residues in the CDR3. The V gene's germline CDR1 is SGHRS and CDR2 YFSETQ. V dropped 4 bases and J dropped 2 bases, with 13 bases sitting between them. CDR3 nucleotides: TGCGCCAGCAGCCCAGACATCGGTGGCAATCAGCCCCAGCATTTT. Its translation: CASSPDIGGNQPQHF.

The rearrangement joins TRBV29-1 to TRBJ2-2; D unclear. Germline-derived CDR1 and CDR2 are SQVTM and ANQGSEA. The CDR3 runs to 13 residues. V gave up 3 bases and J gave up 1 base, with 6 bases separating them. CDR3 DNA sequence: TGCAGCGTTGAGAGCTTGAACACCGGGGAGCTGTTTTTT. Amino acid sequence: CSVESLNTGELFF.

This clone appeared once. The chain couples TRBV28 to TRBJ1-6; D ambiguous. The CDR3 is 12 amino acids. Deletions cut 5 bases from V and 9 bases from J, with 8 bases between. Germline assignment: CDR1 MDHEN and CDR2 SYDVKM. For the CDR3, the DNA is TGTGCCAGCAGTCGTCCGACTTCACCCCTCCACTTT. Its translation: CASSRPTSPLHF.

The DNA of the CDR3 is TGTGCCAGCAGTTTTCGGACTAGCGGGGGGTATAACACCGGGGAGCTGTTTTTT. Its protein is CASSFRTSGGYNTGELFF. The chain couples TRBV27 to TRBJ2-2; TRBD2 aligns across 14 bases. CDR3 length equals 18 residues. Germline V gene data show CDR1 as MNHEY and CDR2 as SMNVEV (reference sequence). V shed 3 bases, J shed 2 bases, and the junction held 5 bases outside the gene matches.

The CDR3 coding sequence is TGTGCCAGCAGTCCGACAGGGGTTTCCTACGAGCAGTACTTC. It translates to CASSPTGVSYEQYF. The chain recombines TRBV6-5 with TRBJ2-7; 8 bases agree with TRBD1. The CDR3 has 14 amino acids. The V gene end was trimmed by 5 bases and the J gene end by 1 base; junction bases not matched to a gene: 4. Germline CDR1 and CDR2: MNHEY and SVGAGI.

This sequence joins TRBV28 and TRBJ1-5; TRBD1 agrees at 7 bases. With V trimmed by 5 bases and J by 2 bases, 9 bases remained unmatched. Germline values: CDR1 MDHEN, CDR2 SYDVKM. The CDR3 consists of 16 residues. The CDR3 DNA follows: TGTGCCAGCAGTGCCCACAGGGGTGGAGGCAATCAGCCCCAGCATTTT. It translates to CASSAHRGGGNQPQHF.

The chain uses TRBV7-9 and TRBJ1-6; no reliable D call. The CDR3 covers 14 residues. Germline V gene sequence: CDR1 SEHNR, CDR2 FQNEAQ (reference sequence). The V and J ends lost 1 base and 10 bases respectively, with 11 bases between them. The CDR3: CASSLEGNRSPLHF. The CDR3 DNA reads TGTGCCAGCAGCTTAGAGGGAAATAGATCACCCCTCCACTTT.

This clone was observed a few times. The rearrangement joins TRBV11-2 to TRBJ2-1, with 9 bases matching TRBD2. The CDR3 totals 15 residues. Germline CDR1 SGHAT, CDR2 FQNNGV. Trimming at V came to 5 bases and at J to 6 bases, leaving 8 bases not matched to a gene. The CDR3 protein is CASSPGLAGPNEQFF. The CDR3 region has the DNA TGTGCCAGCAGCCCCGGGCTAGCGGGACCCAATGAGCAGTTCTTC.

This chain connects TRBV27 to TRBJ2-3; the match to TRBD2 covers 7 bases. This CDR3 contains 16 residues. Per germline, CDR1 MNHEY and CDR2 SMNVEV (reference sequence). V gave up 5 bases and J gave up 7 bases; unmatched junction bases: 15. CDR3 in amino acids: CASSPTGTGGWYTQYF. The CDR3, as DNA: TGTGCCAGCAGTCCTACCGGGACGGGGGGTTGGTATACGCAGTATTTT.

The V call is TRBV7-6, the J call TRBJ2-2; 10 bases are a match to TRBD2. CDR1 and CDR2 (germline): SGHVS, FNYEAQ. CDR3 length equals 17 residues. V trimming: 1 base; J trimming: 2 bases; junction bases outside the gene matches: 4. The CDR3 loop reads CASSLDVAGGNTGELFF. The CDR3, as DNA: TGTGCCAGCAGCTTAGATGTAGCGGGGGGAAACACCGGGGAGCTGTTTTTT.

V is TRBV9 and J is TRBJ2-2, with 8 positions matching TRBD2. The junction had 7 bases not matched to a gene; V was cut back by 0 bases and J by 6 bases. Germline CDR1 is SGDLS and CDR2 is YYNGEE. The CDR3 length is 16 residues. In DNA form, the CDR3 reads TGTGCCAGCAGCGTAGCTGTGGCGGGGGGACCCGGGGAGCTGTTTTTT. This encodes CASSVAVAGGPGELFF.

On this clone itself: One end of the junction is discordant with germline, which a read error may explain. This chain uses TRBV29-1 with TRBJ2-3; 9 bases line up with TRBD1. The CDR3 spans 10 residues. CDR1 is SQVTM and CDR2 is ANQGSEA in the germline V gene. The CDR3 DNA sequence: TGCAGCGTTTCCGGGACAGGGACCCCCTTT. Translation gives CSVSGTGTPF.

This clone was counted a single time. The chain couples TRBV5-6 to TRBJ2-7; the match to TRBD1 covers 11 bases. V was clipped by 1 base and J by 5 bases; unmatched bases: 5. Germline V gene data show CDR1 as SGHDT and CDR2 as YYEEEE. CDR3 length equals 15 residues. CDR3 DNA: TGTGCCAGCAGCTTGTTAGGGACAGGGGGGCACGAGCAGTACTTC. Residues: CASSLLGTGGHEQYF.